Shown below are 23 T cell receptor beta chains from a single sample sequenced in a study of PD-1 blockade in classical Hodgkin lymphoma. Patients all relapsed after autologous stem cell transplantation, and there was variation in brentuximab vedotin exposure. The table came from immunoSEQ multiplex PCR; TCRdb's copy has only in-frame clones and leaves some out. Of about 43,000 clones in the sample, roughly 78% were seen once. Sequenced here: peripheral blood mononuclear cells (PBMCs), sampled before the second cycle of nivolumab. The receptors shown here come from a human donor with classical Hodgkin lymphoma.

The CDR3 bases are TGTGCCAGCAGTTACTCGTCAACCTACGAGCAGTACTTC. It encodes CASSYSSTYEQYF. The chain joins TRBV6-5 to TRBJ2-7; D gene ambiguous. CDR1 is MNHEY and CDR2 is SVGAGI in the germline V gene. Trimming stripped 0 bases from V and 2 bases from J, with 5 bases between. The CDR3 totals 13 residues.

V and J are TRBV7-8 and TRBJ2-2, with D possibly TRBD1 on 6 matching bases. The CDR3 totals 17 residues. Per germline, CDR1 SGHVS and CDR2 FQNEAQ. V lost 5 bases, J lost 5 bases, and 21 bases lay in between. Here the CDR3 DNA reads TGTGCCAGCAGCAGCTTCACAGGACAGCCTTCTACCGGGGAGCTGTTTTTT. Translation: CASSSFTGQPSTGELFF.

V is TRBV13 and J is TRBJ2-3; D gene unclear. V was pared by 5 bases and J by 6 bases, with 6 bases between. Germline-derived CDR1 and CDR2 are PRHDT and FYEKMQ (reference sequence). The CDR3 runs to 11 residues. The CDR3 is CASSLKDTQYF. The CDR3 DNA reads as TGTGCCAGCAGCCTAAAGGATACGCAGTATTTT. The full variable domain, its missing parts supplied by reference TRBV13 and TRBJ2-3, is AAGVIQSPRHLIKEKRETATLKCYPIPRHDTVYWYQQGPGQDPQFLISFYEKMQSDKGSIPDRFSAQQFSDYHSELNMSSLELGDSALYFCASSLKDTQYFGPGTRLTVL.

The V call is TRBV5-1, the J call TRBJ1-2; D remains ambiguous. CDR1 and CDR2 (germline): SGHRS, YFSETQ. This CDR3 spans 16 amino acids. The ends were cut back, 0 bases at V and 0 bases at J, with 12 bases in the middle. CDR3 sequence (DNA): TGCGCCAGCAGCTTGGAAGTGGGGAACTCTAACTATGGCTACACCTTC. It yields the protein CASSLEVGNSNYGYTF.

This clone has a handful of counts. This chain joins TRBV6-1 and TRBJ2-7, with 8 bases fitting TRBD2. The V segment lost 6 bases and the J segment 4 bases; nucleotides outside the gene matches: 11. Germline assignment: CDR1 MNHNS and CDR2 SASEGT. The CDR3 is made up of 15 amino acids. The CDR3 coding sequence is TGTGCCAGCAGGATACTAGCGGAGGAGTCATACGAGCAGTACTTC. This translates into CASRILAEESYEQYF.

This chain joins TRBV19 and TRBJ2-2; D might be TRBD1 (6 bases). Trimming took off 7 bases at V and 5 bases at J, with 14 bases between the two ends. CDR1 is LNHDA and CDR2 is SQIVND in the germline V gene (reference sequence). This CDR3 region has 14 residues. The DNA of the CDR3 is TGTGCCAGTACCACAGGGTTGGGAACCGGGGAGCTGTTTTTT. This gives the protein CASTTGLGTGELFF.

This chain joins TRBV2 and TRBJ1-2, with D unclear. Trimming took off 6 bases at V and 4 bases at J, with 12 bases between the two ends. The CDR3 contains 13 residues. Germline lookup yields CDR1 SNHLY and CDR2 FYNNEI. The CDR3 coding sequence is TGTGCCAGCAGGCAGGTGGCGTTCTATGGCTACACCTTC. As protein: CASRQVAFYGYTF.

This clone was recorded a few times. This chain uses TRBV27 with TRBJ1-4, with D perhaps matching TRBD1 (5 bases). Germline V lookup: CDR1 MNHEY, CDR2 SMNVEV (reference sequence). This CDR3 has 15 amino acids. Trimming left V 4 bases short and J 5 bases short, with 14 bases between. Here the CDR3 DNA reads TGTGCCAGCAGTTCCAGGGCGGGGAGGAATGAAAAACTGTTTTTT. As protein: CASSSRAGRNEKLFF.

The CDR3 region is CASSRKGGGQETQYF. CDR3 in DNA: TGTGCCAGCAGCAGAAAGGGGGGCGGCCAAGAGACCCAGTACTTC. The chain is built from TRBV13 and TRBJ2-5; D is perhaps TRBD1 or TRBD2 (6 bases each). Germline lookup yields CDR1 PRHDT and CDR2 FYEKMQ (reference sequence). The V end lost 5 bases, the J end lost 1 base, and 14 bases lay between the germline ends. This CDR3 region has 15 residues. Combining the CDR3 with reference TRBV13 and TRBJ2-5 gives the whole variable domain AAGVIQSPRHLIKEKRETATLKCYPIPRHDTVYWYQQGPGQDPQFLISFYEKMQSDKGSIPDRFSAQQFSDYHSELNMSSLELGDSALYFCASSRKGGGQETQYFGPGTRLLVL.

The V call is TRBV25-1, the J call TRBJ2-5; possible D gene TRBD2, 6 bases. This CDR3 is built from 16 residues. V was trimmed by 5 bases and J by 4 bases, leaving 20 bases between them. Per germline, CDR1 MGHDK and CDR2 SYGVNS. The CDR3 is CASSRTSGTARETQYF. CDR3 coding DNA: TGTGCCAGCAGTAGAACTTCCGGGACTGCTAGAGAGACCCAGTACTTC.

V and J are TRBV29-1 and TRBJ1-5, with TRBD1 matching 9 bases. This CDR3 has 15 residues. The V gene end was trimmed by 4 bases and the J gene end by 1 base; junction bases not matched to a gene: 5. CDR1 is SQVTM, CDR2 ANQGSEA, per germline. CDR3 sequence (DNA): TGCAGCGTTGCCTTGGACAGGGGAAGCAATCAGCCCCAGCATTTT. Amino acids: CSVALDRGSNQPQHF.

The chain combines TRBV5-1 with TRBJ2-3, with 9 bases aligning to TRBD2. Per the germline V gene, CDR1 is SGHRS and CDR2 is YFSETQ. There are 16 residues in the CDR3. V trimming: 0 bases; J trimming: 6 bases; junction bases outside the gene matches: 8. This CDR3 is CASSLDLRGGGDTQYF. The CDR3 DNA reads TGCGCCAGCAGCTTGGATCTGCGGGGGGGCGGTGATACGCAGTATTTT. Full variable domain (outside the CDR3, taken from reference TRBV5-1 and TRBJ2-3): KAGVTQTPRYLIKTRGQQVTLSCSPISGHRSVSWYQQTPGQGLQFLFEYFSETQRNKGNFPGRFSGRQFSNSRSEMNVSTLELGDSALYLCASSLDLRGGGDTQYFGPGTRLTVL.

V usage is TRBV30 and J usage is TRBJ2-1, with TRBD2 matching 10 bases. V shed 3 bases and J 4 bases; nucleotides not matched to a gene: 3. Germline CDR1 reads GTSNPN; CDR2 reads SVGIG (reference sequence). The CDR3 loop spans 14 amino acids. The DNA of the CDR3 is TGTGCCTGGAGGGGACTAGCGAGATACAATGAGCAGTTCTTC. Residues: CAWRGLARYNEQFF.

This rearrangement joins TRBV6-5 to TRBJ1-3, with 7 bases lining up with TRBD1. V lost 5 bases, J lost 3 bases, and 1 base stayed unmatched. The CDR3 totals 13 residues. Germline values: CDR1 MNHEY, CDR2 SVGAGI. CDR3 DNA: TGTGCCAGCAGTGACAGGGTTGGAAACACCATATATTTT. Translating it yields CASSDRVGNTIYF.

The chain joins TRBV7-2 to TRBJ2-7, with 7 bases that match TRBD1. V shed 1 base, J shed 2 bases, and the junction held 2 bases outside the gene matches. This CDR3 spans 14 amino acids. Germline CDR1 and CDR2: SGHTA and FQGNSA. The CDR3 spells CASSLGQGAYEQYF. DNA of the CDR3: TGTGCCAGCAGCTTAGGACAGGGCGCCTACGAGCAGTACTTC.

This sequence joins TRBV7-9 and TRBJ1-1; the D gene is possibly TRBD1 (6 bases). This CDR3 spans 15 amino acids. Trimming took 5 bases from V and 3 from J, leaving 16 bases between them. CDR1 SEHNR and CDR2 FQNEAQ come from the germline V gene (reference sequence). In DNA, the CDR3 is TGTGCCAGCAGCCCCGTGGCGGGGGCGGACACTGAAGCTTTCTTT. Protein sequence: CASSPVAGADTEAFF.

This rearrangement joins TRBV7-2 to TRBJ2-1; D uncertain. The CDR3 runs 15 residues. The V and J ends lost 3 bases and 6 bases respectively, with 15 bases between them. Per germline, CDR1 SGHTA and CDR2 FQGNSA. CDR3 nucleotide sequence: TGTGCCAGCAGCTTCCCGGCCACGATCTCCAATGAGCAGTTCTTC. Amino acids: CASSFPATISNEQFF.

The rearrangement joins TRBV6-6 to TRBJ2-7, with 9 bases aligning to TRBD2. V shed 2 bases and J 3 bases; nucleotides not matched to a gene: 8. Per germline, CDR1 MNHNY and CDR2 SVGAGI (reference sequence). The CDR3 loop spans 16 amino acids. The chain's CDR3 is CASSYARLAGIYEQYF. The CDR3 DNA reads TGTGCCAGCAGTTACGCGAGGCTAGCGGGAATCTACGAGCAGTACTTC.

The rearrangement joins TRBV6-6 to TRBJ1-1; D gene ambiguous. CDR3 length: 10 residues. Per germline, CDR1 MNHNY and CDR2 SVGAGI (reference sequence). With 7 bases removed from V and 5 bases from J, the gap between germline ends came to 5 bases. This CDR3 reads CASTETEAFF. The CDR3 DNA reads TGTGCCAGCACTGAGACTGAAGCTTTCTTT.

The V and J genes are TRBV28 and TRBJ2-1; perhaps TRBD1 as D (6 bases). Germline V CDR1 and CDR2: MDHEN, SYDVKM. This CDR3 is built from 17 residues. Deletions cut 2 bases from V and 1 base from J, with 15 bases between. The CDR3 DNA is TGTGCCAGCAGTTTACTCCGGGACACAAAATCCTACAATGAGCAGTTCTTC. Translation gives CASSLLRDTKSYNEQFF.

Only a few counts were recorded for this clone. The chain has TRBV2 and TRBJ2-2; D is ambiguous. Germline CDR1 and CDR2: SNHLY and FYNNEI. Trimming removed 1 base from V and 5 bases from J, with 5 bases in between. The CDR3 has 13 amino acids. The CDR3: CASSEGQTGELFF. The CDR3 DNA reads TGTGCCAGCAGTGAAGGGCAAACCGGGGAGCTGTTTTTT.

The CDR3: CASSLRSYNEQFF. CDR3 nucleotide sequence: TGTGCCAGCAGCTTACGGTCCTACAATGAGCAGTTCTTC. The chain uses TRBV7-3 and TRBJ2-1, with D unresolved. V dropped 2 bases and J dropped 1 base, with 3 bases sitting between them. There are 13 residues in the CDR3. Germline-derived CDR1 and CDR2 are SGHTA and FQGTGA.

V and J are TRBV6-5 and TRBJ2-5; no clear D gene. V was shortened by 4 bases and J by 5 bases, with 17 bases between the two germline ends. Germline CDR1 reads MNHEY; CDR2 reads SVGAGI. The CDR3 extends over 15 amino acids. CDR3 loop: CASSSAQAGRETQYF. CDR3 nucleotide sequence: TGTGCCAGCAGTTCTGCCCAGGCCGGAAGGGAGACCCAGTACTTC.